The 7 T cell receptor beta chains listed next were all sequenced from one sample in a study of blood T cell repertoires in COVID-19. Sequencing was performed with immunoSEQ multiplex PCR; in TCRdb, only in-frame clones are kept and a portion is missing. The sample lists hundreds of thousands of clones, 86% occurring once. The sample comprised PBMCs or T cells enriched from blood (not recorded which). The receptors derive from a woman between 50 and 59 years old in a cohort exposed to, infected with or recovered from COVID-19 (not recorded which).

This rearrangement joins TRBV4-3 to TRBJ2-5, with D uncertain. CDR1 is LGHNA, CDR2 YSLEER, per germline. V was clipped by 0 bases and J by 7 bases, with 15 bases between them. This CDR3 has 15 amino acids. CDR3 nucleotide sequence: TGCGCCAGCAGCCAAGACCGCTGGTCTCTCGGGACCCAGTACTTC. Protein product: CASSQDRWSLGTQYF.

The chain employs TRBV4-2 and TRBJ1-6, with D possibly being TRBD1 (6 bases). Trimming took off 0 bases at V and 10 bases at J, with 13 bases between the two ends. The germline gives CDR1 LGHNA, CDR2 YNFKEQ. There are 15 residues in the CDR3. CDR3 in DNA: TGTGCCAGCAGCCAAGAGATTTCCAGGGGCTCACCCCTCCACTTT. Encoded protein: CASSQEISRGSPLHF.

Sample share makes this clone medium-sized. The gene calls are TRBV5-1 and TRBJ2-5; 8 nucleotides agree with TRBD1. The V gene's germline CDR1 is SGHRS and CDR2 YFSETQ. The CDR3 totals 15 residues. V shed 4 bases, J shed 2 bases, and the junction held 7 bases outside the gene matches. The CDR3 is CASSPDRVGQETQYF. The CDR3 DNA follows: TGCGCCAGCAGCCCGGACAGGGTTGGGCAAGAGACCCAGTACTTC. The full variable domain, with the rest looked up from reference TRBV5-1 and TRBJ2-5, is KAGVTQTPRYLIKTRGQQVTLSCSPISGHRSVSWYQQTPGQGLQFLFEYFSETQRNKGNFPGRFSGRQFSNSRSEMNVSTLELGDSALYLCASSPDRVGQETQYFGPGTRLLVL.

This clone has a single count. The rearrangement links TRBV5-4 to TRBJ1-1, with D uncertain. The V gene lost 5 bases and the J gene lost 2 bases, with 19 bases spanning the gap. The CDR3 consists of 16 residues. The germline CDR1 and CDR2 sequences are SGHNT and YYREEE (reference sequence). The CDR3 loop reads CASSWRRGGPNTEAFF. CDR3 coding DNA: TGTGCCAGCAGTTGGAGGCGAGGTGGTCCCAACACTGAAGCTTTCTTT.

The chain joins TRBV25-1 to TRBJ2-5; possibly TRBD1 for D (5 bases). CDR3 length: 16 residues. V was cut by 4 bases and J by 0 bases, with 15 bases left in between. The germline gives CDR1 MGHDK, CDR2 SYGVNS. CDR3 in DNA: TGTGCCAGCAGTGCCCCGCCAGGGTACAACCAAGAGACCCAGTACTTC. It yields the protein CASSAPPGYNQETQYF. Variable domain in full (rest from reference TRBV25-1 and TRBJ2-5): EADIYQTPRYLVIGTGKKITLECSQTMGHDKMYWYQQDPGMELHLIHYSYGVNSTEKGDLSSESTVSRIRTEHFPLTLESARPSHTSQYLCASSAPPGYNQETQYFGPGTRLLVL.

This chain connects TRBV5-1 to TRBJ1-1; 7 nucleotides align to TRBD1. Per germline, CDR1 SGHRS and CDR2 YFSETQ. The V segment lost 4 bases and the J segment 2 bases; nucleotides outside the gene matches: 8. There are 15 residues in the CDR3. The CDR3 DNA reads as TGCGCCAGCAGCAGCTACAGGGGCGGAAACACTGAAGCTTTCTTT. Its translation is CASSSYRGGNTEAFF.

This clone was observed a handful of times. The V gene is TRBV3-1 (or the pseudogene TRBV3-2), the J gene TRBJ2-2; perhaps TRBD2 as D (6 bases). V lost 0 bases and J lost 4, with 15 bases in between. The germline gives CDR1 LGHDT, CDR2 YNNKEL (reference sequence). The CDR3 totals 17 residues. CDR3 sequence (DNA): TGTGCCAGCAGCCAAGATCGGGGGAACCGGATCACCGGGGAGCTGTTTTTT. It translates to CASSQDRGNRITGELFF.